One sample yielded the 27 T cell receptor beta chains listed below, sequenced in a study of T-cell reconstitution after alpha-beta-depleted transplantation in children. A TCRbeta library incorporating unique molecular identifiers was prepared. TCRdb used MiXCR to reprocess the PCR reads, holding one entry per CDR3 protein. The sample consists of hundreds of thousands of distinct CDR3 sequences, under 20% of them appearing once. Sample: PBMCs, mostly from graft donor cells, taken 360 days after TCRalphabeta/CD19-depleted stem cell transplant. These TCRs come from a male patient aged 2-15 years who had a stem cell transplant for acute lymphoblastic leukemia, so the T cells may come from the graft donor.

The sample holds a few counts of this clonotype. The chain is built from TRBV5-1 and TRBJ2-3; D unclear. The CDR3 covers 15 residues. Germline values: CDR1 SGHRS, CDR2 YFSETQ. V shed 1 base and J shed 1 base, with 10 bases lying between them. The CDR3, as DNA: TGCGCCAGCAGCTTGATCCTAGACGGCACAGATACGCAGTATTTT. Protein sequence: CASSLILDGTDTQYF.

The V and J genes are TRBV5-1 and TRBJ1-4; D is possibly TRBD1 (5 bases). From germline, CDR1 is SGHRS and CDR2 YFSETQ. CDR3 length: 16 amino acids. Trimming stripped 0 bases from V and 10 bases from J, with 19 bases between. The CDR3 sequence is CASSLDRGTLVGKLFF. The CDR3 DNA sequence: TGCGCCAGCAGCTTGGATCGGGGGACCCTCGTCGGAAAACTGTTTTTT.

The CDR3: CASSTTEKYEQYF. CDR3 nucleotide sequence: TGTGCCAGTAGTACAACGGAGAAGTACGAGCAGTACTTC. The chain combines TRBV19 with TRBJ2-7; D ambiguous. Germline assignment: CDR1 LNHDA and CDR2 SQIVND (reference sequence). Deletions cut 4 bases from V and 4 bases from J, with 11 bases between. The CDR3 consists of 13 residues.

The rearrangement links TRBV12-3 or TRBV12-4 to TRBJ2-7, with D hard to call. The CDR3 extends over 12 amino acids. The ends were cut back, 3 bases at V and 3 bases at J, with 6 bases in the middle. CDR3 DNA: TGTGCCAGCAGTTTGTGGAACTACGAGCAGTACTTC. The encoded protein is CASSLWNYEQYF.

The chain recombines TRBV11-2 with TRBJ2-7, with D perhaps matching TRBD2 (6 bases). V gave up 2 bases and J gave up 2 bases, with 22 bases separating them. Germline loops: CDR1 SGHAT, CDR2 FQNNGV. This CDR3 spans 18 amino acids. CDR3 amino acids: CASSLHDGRGYGAYEQYF. DNA for the CDR3: TGTGCCAGCAGCTTACACGATGGACGGGGGTACGGCGCCTACGAGCAGTACTTC.

This clonotype was seen a handful of times. This rearrangement joins TRBV6-6 to TRBJ1-6; D remains ambiguous. The CDR3 has 13 residues. From germline, CDR1 is MNHNY and CDR2 SVGAGI (reference sequence). V lost 7 bases and J lost 0, with 4 bases in between. The CDR3 DNA sequence: TGTGCCAGCACACGCTCCTATAATTCACCCCTCCACTTT. Translating gives CASTRSYNSPLHF.

This clonotype has more than one count but fewer than ten. This rearrangement joins TRBV29-1 to TRBJ2-3; a possible D gene is TRBD1 (5 bases). The CDR3 has 11 residues. Germline V gene data show CDR1 as SQVTM and CDR2 as ANQGSEA. Trimming cost V 6 bases and J 12 bases, with 16 bases left between them. The CDR3 DNA reads as TGCAGCGTCCCTGGGGCAGGCCCTCAGTATTTT. This translates into CSVPGAGPQYF.

This clonotype occurred a few times. The chain carries TRBV7-9 and TRBJ1-3; D gene uncertain. Trimming cost V 1 base and J 0 bases, with 10 bases left between them. Per the germline V gene, CDR1 is SEHNR and CDR2 is FQNEAQ (reference sequence). CDR3 size: 16 residues. The DNA of the CDR3 is TGTGCCAGCAGCTTAGTGCTGGGAAGCTCTGGAAACACCATATATTTT. Its protein is CASSLVLGSSGNTIYF.

The chain joins TRBV7-2 to TRBJ1-1; 12 nucleotides line up with TRBD1. This CDR3 contains 16 residues. The junction had 13 bases not matched to a gene; V was cut back by 3 bases and J by 11 bases. Germline-derived CDR1 and CDR2 are SGHTA and FQGNSA. CDR3 region: CASSFTGTGGYLLAFF. Written as DNA, the CDR3 is TGTGCCAGCAGCTTCACCGGGACAGGGGGCTATCTTCTCGCTTTCTTT.

This clonotype has only a few counts. The rearrangement uses TRBV27 and TRBJ2-5, with a possible D match to TRBD2 (5 bases). Germline CDR1 and CDR2: MNHEY and SMNVEV (reference sequence). The V gene lost 6 bases and the J gene lost 4 bases, with 15 bases spanning the gap. The CDR3 consists of 14 residues. The CDR3 sequence: CASRPGVGRETQYF. DNA for the CDR3: TGTGCCAGCAGACCCGGGGTGGGAAGAGAGACCCAGTACTTC.

This clonotype was seen a handful of times. The V gene is TRBV4-3, the J gene TRBJ2-6; D remains unclear. CDR3 length equals 16 residues. V dropped 0 bases and J dropped 0 bases, with 6 bases sitting between them. Germline CDR1 is LGHNA and CDR2 is YSLEER. The CDR3 DNA reads as TGCGCCAGCAGCCAAGAAAACGACTCTGGGGCCAACGTCCTGACTTTC. This translates into CASSQENDSGANVLTF.

The chain has TRBV6-4 and TRBJ1-2; 8 bases are a match to TRBD1. V lost 0 bases, J lost 4 bases, and 7 bases stayed unmatched. The V gene's germline CDR1 is MRHNA and CDR2 SNTAGT. The CDR3 covers 16 residues. CDR3 coding DNA: TGTGCCAGCAGTGACTCCTTCCGGGACAGGTCCTATGGCTACACCTTC. Protein product: CASSDSFRDRSYGYTF.

This clonotype has just a few counts. V usage is TRBV20-1 and J usage is TRBJ1-2, with 7 bases that match TRBD1. The ends lost 6 bases at V and 5 bases at J; junction bases unmatched: 6. Germline V gene sequence: CDR1 DFQATT, CDR2 SNEGSKA (reference sequence). This CDR3 contains 12 residues. The CDR3, as DNA: TGCAGTGCGAAAGACAGGGAGTATGGCTACACCTTC. This translates into CSAKDREYGYTF.

J is TRBJ2-7 and V is TRBV5-1, with D possibly called TRBD1 or TRBD2 (5 bases each). CDR1 is SGHRS, CDR2 YFSETQ, per germline. Trimming removed 5 bases at V and 0 bases at J, with 15 bases between. The CDR3 has 15 amino acids. CDR3 loop: CASSLPRGSSYEQYF. CDR3 nucleotides: TGCGCCAGCAGTTTGCCCCGGGGCAGCTCCTACGAGCAGTACTTC.

The chain recombines TRBV3-1 with TRBJ2-3, with D possibly being TRBD1 (6 bases). The CDR3 runs 16 residues. Germline CDR1 reads LGHDT; CDR2 reads YNNKEL (reference sequence). Trimming removed 1 base from V and 8 bases from J, with 19 bases in between. The CDR3 protein is CASSQGGTTGTGTQYF. In DNA form, the CDR3 reads TGTGCCAGCAGCCAAGGGGGGACAACCGGAACCGGTACGCAGTATTTT.

The V and J genes are TRBV7-2 and TRBJ2-7, with 7 positions matching TRBD2. This CDR3 spans 14 amino acids. Trimming cost V 1 base and J 3 bases; bases outside gene matches: 3. Germline V gene lookup returns CDR1 SGHTA and CDR2 FQGNSA. The CDR3 DNA reads TGTGCCAGCAGCTTAGTTGGGGGGGGCTACGAGCAGTACTTC. This gives the protein CASSLVGGGYEQYF.

The J gene is TRBJ2-2, the V gene TRBV20-1; TRBD1 agrees at 8 bases. Looked up from germline, CDR1 is DFQATT and CDR2 is SNEGSKA (reference sequence). The V and J ends lost 5 bases and 3 bases, in that order; junction bases with no gene match: 5. The CDR3 length is 14 residues. This CDR3 reads CSAAGQGYTGELFF. DNA for the CDR3: TGCAGTGCTGCCGGACAGGGATACACCGGGGAGCTGTTTTTT.

The rearrangement uses TRBV20-1 and TRBJ2-7; D unresolved. Deletions cut 4 bases from V and 9 bases from J, with 19 bases between. The CDR3 is 13 residues long. Germline loops: CDR1 DFQATT, CDR2 SNEGSKA (reference sequence). The CDR3 is CSAIDNNIDSQYF. The DNA for the CDR3 is TGCAGTGCTATAGACAACAATATCGATTCGCAGTACTTC.

The chain joins TRBV20-1 to TRBJ2-1; 15 positions agree with TRBD2. The germline V gene has CDR1 DFQATT and CDR2 SNEGSKA (reference sequence). V dropped 6 bases and J dropped 8; count of bases not matched to a gene: 8. The CDR3 is 15 residues long. The CDR3 bases are TGCAGTGCCGGACTAGCGGGAGGGGTTTTGGATGAGCAGTTCTTC. The encoded protein is CSAGLAGGVLDEQFF.

This clonotype was counted between two and nine times. For the CDR3, the DNA is TGTGCCAGCAGCCCCAACCGATACAGGGGAATCCAAGAGACCCAGTACTTC. Its protein product is CASSPNRYRGIQETQYF. The J gene is TRBJ2-5, the V gene TRBV5-4; 7 bases align to TRBD1. Germline CDR1 and CDR2: SGHNT and YYREEE (reference sequence). CDR3 size: 17 residues. Germline trimming cut 4 bases from V and 1 base from J; bases unmatched to any gene: 13.

This clonotype was seen more than once but under ten times. The chain combines TRBV11-2 with TRBJ2-5; 11 positions match TRBD2. The CDR3 totals 15 residues. In germline, CDR1 is SGHAT, CDR2 FQNNGV. Trimming at V came to 6 bases and at J to 5 bases, leaving 8 bases not matched to a gene. The CDR3 loop is CASSISGRAMETQYF. CDR3 sequence (DNA): TGTGCCAGCAGTATTAGCGGGAGGGCCATGGAGACCCAGTACTTC.

This clonotype was seen only a few times. The genes are TRBV12-3 or TRBV12-4 and TRBJ1-6; D may be TRBD1 (5 bases). Between the trimmed V and J ends, which lost 2 bases and 12 bases, there was a span of 17 bases. The CDR3 runs to 15 residues. As DNA, the CDR3 is TGTGCCAGCAGTTTACCCTTTGCAGGGCGAGAACCCCTCCACTTT. This sequence encodes CASSLPFAGREPLHF.

V gene TRBV5-6 combines with J gene TRBJ1-4; TRBD1 matches at 9 bases. The germline CDR1 and CDR2 sequences are SGHDT and YYEEEE. The CDR3 spans 15 residues. V lost 1 base and J lost 5; bases outside the gene matches: 3. CDR3 bases: TGTGCCAGCAGCTTGAGTGGGACAGGGAATGAAAAACTGTTTTTT. Amino acids: CASSLSGTGNEKLFF.

This clonotype has just a few counts. The chain recombines TRBV4-2 with TRBJ2-5; TRBD1 is a possible D gene (6 bases). The germline V gene encodes CDR1 LGHNA and CDR2 YNFKEQ. CDR3 size: 17 residues. The V gene lost 0 bases and the J gene lost 5 bases, with 19 bases spanning the gap. DNA for the CDR3: TGTGCCAGCAGCCAAGATCGGGGCAGGGGAAGCGACGAGACCCAGTACTTC. Encoded protein: CASSQDRGRGSDETQYF.

In its sample, this clonotype was seen a few times. The chain is built from TRBV7-9 and TRBJ1-1; 9 positions match TRBD1. The CDR3 has 15 residues. Trimming cost V 4 bases and J 6 bases; bases outside gene matches: 9. Looked up from germline, CDR1 is SEHNR and CDR2 is FQNEAQ (reference sequence). This CDR3 reads CASSSTGQGFSEAFF. CDR3 in DNA: TGTGCCAGCAGCTCTACCGGACAGGGGTTTTCTGAAGCTTTCTTT.

The CDR3, as DNA: TGCAGTGCCCCCAAGGTCAGGGCAATGTCGAACACCGGGGAGCTGTTTTTT. This encodes CSAPKVRAMSNTGELFF. The V call is TRBV20-1, the J call TRBJ2-2; TRBD1 is a possible D gene (5 bases). Per germline, CDR1 DFQATT and CDR2 SNEGSKA (reference sequence). Trimming removed 6 bases at V and 0 bases at J, with 20 bases between. There are 17 residues in the CDR3.

Ten or more counts support this clonotype. The V and J genes are TRBV20-1 and TRBJ2-3; 9 nucleotides agree with TRBD1. Germline V gene data show CDR1 as DFQATT and CDR2 as SNEGSKA (reference sequence). V lost 1 base, J lost 9 bases, and 8 bases stayed unmatched. The CDR3 has 14 residues. The CDR3 DNA follows: TGCAGTGCTAGAGTCCCGGGACAGGGTTTAACGCAGTATTTT. This sequence encodes CSARVPGQGLTQYF.